The rows below give T cell receptor beta chains drawn from one sample of a study of blood T cell repertoires in COVID-19. The data were produced by immunoSEQ multiplex PCR, yet TCRdb's version contains in-frame clones alone and is incomplete. Here the sample spans 230,000 or so clones, 70% to 90% being singletons. Sequences were obtained from PBMCs or T cells enriched from blood (not recorded which). All receptors come from a woman in her thirties or forties with acute COVID-19. Both conserved end residues are trimmed from each CDR3.

j_gene | v_gene | CDR3aa
TRBJ2-1 | TRBV7-2 | ASSLDGGTYNEQF
TRBJ2-2 | TRBV2 | ASTPRTGYDGELF
TRBJ2-2 | TRBV12-5 | ASGSGGPRTGELF
TRBJ1-1 | TRBV12-3/TRBV12-4 | ASAAGGKAEAF
TRBJ1-6 | TRBV14 | ASSQRQGMLESPLH
TRBJ1-6 | TRBV5-6 | ASSMGGGSTPLH
TRBJ1-5 | TRBV19 | ASSMGTGVQPQH
TRBJ1-6 | TRBV6-5 | ASSSGTGGSPLH
TRBJ2-2 | TRBV24-1 | ATSDASGQPRGELF
TRBJ1-6 | TRBV29-1 | SVNVGRSLH
TRBJ1-3 | TRBV28 | ASSVRGLYTIY
TRBJ2-4 | TRBV6-5 | ASRDGQAPQY
TRBJ1-5 | TRBV19 | ASKAGDTPSNQPQH
TRBJ1-5 | TRBV19 | ASSLQGKSAQPQH
TRBJ1-4 | TRBV12-3/TRBV12-4 | ASSLDGEKLF
TRBJ1-1 | TRBV3-1/TRBV3-2 | ASSPNSKTGNTEAF
TRBJ1-6 | TRBV5-1 | ASAPGLGGNSPLH
TRBJ2-5 | TRBV5-6 | ASSLGLAGQETQY
TRBJ2-1 | TRBV5-6 | ASSLRDKPYNEQF
TRBJ2-2 | TRBV24-1 | ATSDRVTGELF
TRBJ2-7 | TRBV7-9 | ASTGTSGGPYYEQY
TRBJ1-2 | TRBV6-6 | ASRSLAGGNGYT
TRBJ2-2 | TRBV9 | ASSVGLAGGAVAGELF
TRBJ1-1 | TRBV4-1 | ASSHDLEAGTRVEAF
TRBJ1-4 | TRBV6-2/TRBV6-3 | ASSYNREKLF
TRBJ1-6 | TRBV5-4 | ASSLEGEGSPLH
TRBJ2-7 | TRBV7-9 | ASSHLQGSPYEQY
TRBJ1-1 | TRBV5-5 | ASSLVGGPSTEAF
TRBJ2-5 | TRBV5-1 | ASSRLGTQETQY
TRBJ2-2 | TRBV6-1 | ASSERSVQGSTGELF
TRBJ2-7 | TRBV27 | ASSQRQGSYEQY
TRBJ2-1 | TRBV7-2 | ASTTSSGGYNEQF
TRBJ2-3 | TRBV3-1/TRBV3-2 | ASSQEAGTDTQY
TRBJ2-6 | TRBV27 | ASSSVWESSGANVLT
TRBJ1-3 | TRBV29-1 | SVVKSGNTIY
TRBJ1-1 | TRBV29-1 | SVFFGQGAQAF
TRBJ2-1 | TRBV9 | ASSVSGGSYNEQF
TRBJ2-2 | TRBV7-8 | ASSSGPSITQNTGELF
TRBJ1-5 | TRBV4-1 | ASSQDAAGGSQPQH
TRBJ2-7 | TRBV27 | ASSHWGDRSSPPYEQY
TRBJ1-2 | TRBV7-3 | ASSPRDSRGYGYT
TRBJ1-1 | TRBV9 | ASSVVPGGRNTEAF
TRBJ1-2 | TRBV5-4 | ASSFDRTNIYGYT
TRBJ1-2 | TRBV29-1 | SVLLDYGYT
TRBJ2-7 | TRBV5-4 | ASSRTGRQYEQY
TRBJ1-1 | TRBV10-1 | ASGLRTVSRTEAF
TRBJ1-2 | TRBV7-9 | ASSPDPGNYGYT
TRBJ2-7 | TRBV15 | ATSRIQQGAEEQY
TRBJ1-5 | TRBV30 | AWSPARLALRQPQH
TRBJ1-1 | TRBV6-5 | ASSQGQGGTEAF
TRBJ1-2 | TRBV13 | ASSGHQGGAIYGYT
TRBJ2-7 | TRBV7-2 | ASSLDFRGANEQY
TRBJ2-7 | TRBV19 | ASRVDQGAYEQY